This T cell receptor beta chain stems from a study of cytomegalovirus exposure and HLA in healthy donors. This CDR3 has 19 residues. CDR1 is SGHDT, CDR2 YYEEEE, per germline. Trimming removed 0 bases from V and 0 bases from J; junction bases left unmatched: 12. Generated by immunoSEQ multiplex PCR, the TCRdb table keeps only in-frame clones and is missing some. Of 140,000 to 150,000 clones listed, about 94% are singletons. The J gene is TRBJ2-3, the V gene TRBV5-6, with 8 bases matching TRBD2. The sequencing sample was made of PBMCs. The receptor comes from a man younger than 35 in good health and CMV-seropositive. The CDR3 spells CASSLELGVAGPSTDTQYF. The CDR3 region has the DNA TGTGCCAGCAGCTTGGAATTAGGGGTAGCGGGACCTAGCACAGATACGCAGTATTTT.